The 3 T cell receptor beta chains presented below share a single source sample, sequenced in a study of T cell responses to AZD1222 COVID-19 vaccine. TCRdb keeps only in-frame clones here, not all; method: immunoSEQ multiplex PCR. The table has roughly 120,000 clones, around nine tenths seen once. This material consisted of peripheral blood, taken on day 0 of AZD1222 vaccination. The source is an adult in good health.

The chain uses TRBV27 and TRBJ1-4; D may be TRBD1 (6 bases). The length of the CDR3 is 15 residues. CDR1 is MNHEY and CDR2 is SMNVEV in the germline V gene (reference sequence). Trimming took off 2 bases at V and 5 bases at J, with 12 bases between the two ends. This CDR3 reads CASSLMQGKNEKLFF. The CDR3 DNA is TGTGCCAGCAGTTTAATGCAGGGGAAGAATGAAAAACTGTTTTTT.

This clone was seen just once. The chain employs TRBV19 and TRBJ1-5; no definite D call. CDR1 LNHDA and CDR2 SQIVND come from the germline V gene (reference sequence). The ends were cut back, 1 base at V and 4 bases at J, with 11 bases in the middle. This CDR3 comprises 15 residues. As DNA, the CDR3 is TGTGCCAGTAGTATAGTGAGAAGGCGAAATCAGCCCCAGCATTTT. Its protein product is CASSIVRRRNQPQHF.

The gene calls are TRBV7-6 and TRBJ2-3; D might be TRBD2 (7 bases). The CDR3 is made up of 20 amino acids. Trimming pared 5 bases from V and 0 bases from J, leaving 27 bases between. The germline gives CDR1 SGHVS, CDR2 FNYEAQ. DNA of the CDR3: TGTGCCAGCAGCCGATGGATCGTTGTCAATGGGGGGGCTAGCACAGATACGCAGTATTTT. It codes for CASSRWIVVNGGASTDTQYF.